The clone carrying this T cell receptor (beta chain) was seen a few times. In the study's own analysis: How many nucleated cells were present was estimated from reference gene primer amplification. TCRdb's copy holds only in-frame clones and misses some; the assay was immunoSEQ multiplex PCR. V and J calls and clone size follow that table, whereas D and trimming were derived from the DNA. Of 45,000 to 60,000 clones in the sample, about 89% were seen once. These data originate in a study of blood T cell repertoires in COVID-19. This TCR derives from a man in his 60s with acute or convalescent COVID-19. Sequencing input: peripheral blood.

The CDR3 spells CASSPQNTGVEAFF. The CDR3 DNA sequence: TGTGCCAGCTCACCACAAAATACGGGTGTTGAAGCTTTCTTT. The chain is built from TRBV18 and TRBJ1-1; D remains unclear. The CDR3 runs to 14 residues. The V end lost 1 base, the J end lost 7 bases, and 13 bases lay between the germline ends. The V gene's germline CDR1 is KGHSH and CDR2 LQKENI.